The 16 T cell receptor beta chains below all came from one sample that was sequenced in a study of T cells in Graves' hyperthyroidism and ophthalmopathy (dated by TCRdb to the late 2010s). Library creation used multiplex PCR. Sequencing took place on an Illumina HiSeq 2000. TCR beta CDR3 regions were amplified from RNA transcripts. The first round of RT-PCR for the TCR CDR3 was performed with the HTBI primer set and the Qiagen OneStep RT-PCR kit. TCRdb reprocessing: public reads trimmed at Q25 with fastp, clones called with MiXCR, in-frame beta chains kept. Each entry is one CDR3 protein sequence, shown with its most common DNA and genes. Present in this sample are around 580,000 distinct CDR3 sequences, around 17% of which were seen just once. About 18% of the sample goes to the ten largest clones. The sample comprised blood. All receptors come from a woman aged 18-29 years with Graves' hyperthyroidism.

This clonotype was seen once. The V call is TRBV6-1, the J call TRBJ2-2; D not resolved. CDR1 and CDR2 from the germline V gene are MNHNS and SASEGT. The CDR3 is 11 residues long. The V gene lost 11 bases and the J gene lost 3 bases, with 7 bases spanning the gap. The CDR3: CAGAYTGELFF. CDR3 DNA: TGTGCCGGCGCCTACACCGGGGAGCTGTTTTTT.

The gene calls are TRBV20-1 and TRBJ2-7, with D unresolved. This CDR3 is 11 amino acids long. Trimming removed 6 bases from V and 0 bases from J, with 6 bases in between. Germline lookup yields CDR1 DFQATT and CDR2 SNEGSKA (reference sequence). CDR3 in DNA: TGCAGTGCAGGGTTCTCCTACGAGCAGTACTTC. Its translation: CSAGFSYEQYF.

This clonotype has at least ten counts. This chain links TRBV5-1 with TRBJ2-3, with a possible D match to TRBD1 (5 bases). This CDR3 is 13 amino acids long. V lost 3 bases, J lost 4 bases, and 9 bases lay in between. Looked up from germline, CDR1 is SGHRS and CDR2 is YFSETQ. DNA of the CDR3: TGCGCCAGCAGCTATCAAGGGGCAGATACGCAGTATTTT. Translated, it gives CASSYQGADTQYF.

This clonotype occurred a few times. The chain couples TRBV27 to TRBJ2-7; TRBD1 matches at 12 bases. The CDR3 is 17 residues long. Germline values: CDR1 MNHEY, CDR2 SMNVEV (reference sequence). Germline trimming cut 6 bases from V and 6 bases from J; bases unmatched to any gene: 15. The CDR3 coding sequence is TGTGCCAGCAGCCACTGGACTCTGCGGGACAGGGGGCTCGAGCAGTACTTC. This codes for CASSHWTLRDRGLEQYF.

This clonotype has a handful of counts. The gene calls are TRBV20-1 and TRBJ2-1, with D possibly being TRBD1 (5 bases). The CDR3 runs to 14 residues. V gave up 3 bases and J gave up 7 bases, with 16 bases separating them. Per the germline V gene, CDR1 is DFQATT and CDR2 is SNEGSKA (reference sequence). The CDR3 here is CSARNTPPGNEQFF. CDR3 nucleotides: TGCAGTGCTAGGAACACCCCTCCAGGGAATGAGCAGTTCTTC.

This clonotype was counted many times. This chain connects TRBV20-1 to TRBJ2-1, with 8 nucleotides matching TRBD2. Losses at the gene ends were 3 bases for V and 1 base for J; bases not matched to a gene: 8. CDR1 DFQATT and CDR2 SNEGSKA come from the germline V gene (reference sequence). This CDR3 region has 16 residues. Written as DNA, the CDR3 is TGCAGTGCTAGGGCACTTAGCGGGGTTTCCTACAATGAGCAGTTCTTC. This sequence encodes CSARALSGVSYNEQFF.

The chain employs TRBV28 and TRBJ1-6, with 12 bases identical to TRBD1. J gave up 9 bases and V 6 bases, and 18 bases lay outside the gene matches. The CDR3 covers 19 residues. The V gene's germline CDR1 is MDHEN and CDR2 SYDVKM. In DNA form, the CDR3 reads TGTGCCAGCAGCTCTCCGGGACAGGGGGCCAGCGAGGTAACTTCACCCCTCCACTTT. Encoded protein: CASSSPGQGASEVTSPLHF.

This chain connects TRBV9 to TRBJ2-7, with no clear D. Trimming pared 0 bases from V and 6 bases from J, leaving 13 bases between. Looked up from germline, CDR1 is SGDLS and CDR2 is YYNGEE. CDR3 length equals 14 residues. This CDR3 is CASSVGSLGFEQYF. In DNA, the CDR3 is TGTGCCAGCAGCGTAGGCTCACTTGGATTCGAGCAGTACTTC.

The chain is built from TRBV20-1 and TRBJ2-5; a possible D gene is TRBD1 (6 bases). Germline-derived CDR1 and CDR2 are DFQATT and SNEGSKA (reference sequence). The CDR3 length is 12 residues. Between the trimmed V and J ends, which lost 3 bases and 3 bases, there was a span of 8 bases. For the CDR3, the DNA is TGCAGTGCTAGGGGGGCCAAAGAGACCCAGTACTTC. Protein product: CSARGAKETQYF.

Details on this clonotype: A much larger clone lies one base from this, so it may be a read error. The J gene is TRBJ2-3, the V gene TRBV12-3 or TRBV12-4; D uncertain. The CDR3 is made up of 11 amino acids. CDR3 sequence: CAGSFFDTQYF. CDR3 in DNA: TGTGCCGGCAGTTTTTTCGATACGCAGTATTTT.

The rearrangement joins TRBV5-6 to TRBJ2-1, with D possibly being TRBD1 or TRBD2 (7 bases each). The ends were cut back, 3 bases at V and 7 bases at J, with 23 bases in the middle. CDR3 length: 17 residues. Germline V gene data show CDR1 as SGHDT and CDR2 as YYEEEE. As DNA, the CDR3 is TGTGCCAGCAGCTCAACGTACTCAGGGGGGGCGGCTAATGAGCAGTTCTTC. It encodes CASSSTYSGGAANEQFF.

This clonotype was observed a handful of times. V and J are TRBV20-1 and TRBJ2-5; unclear D gene. There are 14 residues in the CDR3. Trimming pared 6 bases from V and 1 base from J, leaving 15 bases between. Germline CDR1 reads DFQATT; CDR2 reads SNEGSKA (reference sequence). The CDR3 loop reads CSASSVQIQETQYF. CDR3 sequence (DNA): TGCAGTGCATCGTCGGTACAAATCCAAGAGACCCAGTACTTC.

In regard to this clonotype: An end of the junction does not agree with germline; a read error may underlie this. J is TRBJ2-2 and V is TRBV2, with D unclear. The CDR3 spans 15 residues. Per the germline V gene, CDR1 is SNHLY and CDR2 is FYNNEI. CDR3 DNA: TGTGCCAGCAGGGAAGCAGCACCGAACACCGGGGAGCTGTTTTTT. Protein product: CASREAAPNTGELFF.

The chain has TRBV28 and TRBJ2-3; TRBD2 might be the D (5 bases). From germline, CDR1 is MDHEN and CDR2 SYDVKM. Trimming pared 7 bases from V and 6 bases from J, leaving 11 bases between. This CDR3 is built from 12 residues. CDR3 in DNA: TGTGCCAGCAATTCGGGGATCGATACGCAGTATTTT. Translation gives CASNSGIDTQYF.

Ten or more counts support this clonotype. The V and J genes are TRBV28 and TRBJ1-2; 8 bases are shared with TRBD1. Per the germline V gene, CDR1 is MDHEN and CDR2 is SYDVKM. This CDR3 is built from 14 residues. Losses at the gene ends were 5 bases for V and 4 bases for J; bases not matched to a gene: 6. The CDR3 coding sequence is TGTGCCAGCAGTCCCCCCGGGACAGGCTATGGCTACACCTTC. Its translation: CASSPPGTGYGYTF.

V gene TRBV29-1 combines with J gene TRBJ2-1; TRBD2 agrees at 9 bases. Looked up from germline, CDR1 is SQVTM and CDR2 is ANQGSEA. The CDR3 sequence is 17 residues long. V was clipped by 1 base and J by 7 bases; unmatched bases: 14. CDR3 protein: CSVEGSGLARGANEQFF. CDR3 sequence (DNA): TGCAGCGTTGAAGGGTCGGGACTAGCAAGGGGGGCGAATGAGCAGTTCTTC.